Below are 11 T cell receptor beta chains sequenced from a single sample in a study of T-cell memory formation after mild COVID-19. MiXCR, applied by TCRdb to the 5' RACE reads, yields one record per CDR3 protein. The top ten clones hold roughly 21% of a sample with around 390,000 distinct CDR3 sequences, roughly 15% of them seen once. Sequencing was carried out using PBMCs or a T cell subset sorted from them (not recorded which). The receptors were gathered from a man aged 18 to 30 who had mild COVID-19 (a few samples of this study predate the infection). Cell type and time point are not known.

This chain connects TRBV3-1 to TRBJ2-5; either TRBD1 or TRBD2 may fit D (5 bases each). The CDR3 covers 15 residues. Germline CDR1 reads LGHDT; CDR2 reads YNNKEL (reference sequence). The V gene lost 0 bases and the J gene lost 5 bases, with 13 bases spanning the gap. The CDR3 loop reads CASSQDLLAGETQYF. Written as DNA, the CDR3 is TGTGCCAGCAGCCAAGATCTGCTAGCAGGGGAGACCCAGTACTTC.

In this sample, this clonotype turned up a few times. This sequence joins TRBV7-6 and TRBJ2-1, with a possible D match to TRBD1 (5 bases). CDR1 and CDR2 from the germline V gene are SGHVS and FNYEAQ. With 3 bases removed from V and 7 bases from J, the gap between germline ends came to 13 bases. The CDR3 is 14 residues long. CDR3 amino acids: CASSFSIQGNEQFF. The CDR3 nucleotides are TGTGCCAGCAGCTTTTCGATTCAGGGTAATGAGCAGTTCTTC.

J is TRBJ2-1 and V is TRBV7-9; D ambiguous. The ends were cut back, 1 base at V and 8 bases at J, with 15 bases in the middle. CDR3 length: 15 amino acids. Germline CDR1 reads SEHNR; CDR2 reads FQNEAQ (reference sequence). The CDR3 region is CASSLGRTTSDEQFF. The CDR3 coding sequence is TGTGCCAGCAGCTTAGGCAGAACTACGTCGGATGAGCAGTTCTTC.

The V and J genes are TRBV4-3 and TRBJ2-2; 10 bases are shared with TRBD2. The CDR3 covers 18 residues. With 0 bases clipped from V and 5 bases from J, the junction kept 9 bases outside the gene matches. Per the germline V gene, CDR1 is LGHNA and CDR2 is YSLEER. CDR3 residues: CASSQDRRLAGGTGELFF. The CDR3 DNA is TGCGCCAGCAGCCAAGATCGGAGACTAGCGGGTGGAACCGGGGAGCTGTTTTTT.

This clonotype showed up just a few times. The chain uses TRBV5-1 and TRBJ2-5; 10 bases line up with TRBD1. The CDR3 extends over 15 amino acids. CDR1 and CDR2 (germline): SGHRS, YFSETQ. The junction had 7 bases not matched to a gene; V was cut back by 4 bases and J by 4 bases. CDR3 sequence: CASSVGQGLSETQYF. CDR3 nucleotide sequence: TGCGCCAGCAGCGTGGGACAGGGGTTGTCAGAGACCCAGTACTTC.

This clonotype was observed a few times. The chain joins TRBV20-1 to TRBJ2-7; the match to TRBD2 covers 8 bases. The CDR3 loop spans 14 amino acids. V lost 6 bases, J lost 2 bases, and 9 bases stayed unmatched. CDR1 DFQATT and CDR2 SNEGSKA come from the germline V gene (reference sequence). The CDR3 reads CSATTRSGTYEQYV. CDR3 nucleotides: TGCAGTGCCACCACCCGTAGCGGGACCTACGAGCAGTACGTC.

This chain's CDR3 is CASRQARGSYGYTF. Here the CDR3 DNA reads TGTGCCAGCAGGCAGGCCAGGGGGTCATATGGCTACACCTTC. The rearrangement joins TRBV6-5 to TRBJ1-2, with 7 bases fitting TRBD1. The germline V gene encodes CDR1 MNHEY and CDR2 SVGAGI. The J segment lost 5 bases and the V segment lost 6 bases, leaving 9 bases of the junction unmatched. The CDR3 totals 14 residues.

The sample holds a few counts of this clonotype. CDR3 DNA sequence: TGTGCCAGTGAGGGGTCCACTGAAGCTTTCTTT. Translated, it gives CASEGSTEAFF. The chain is built from TRBV28 and TRBJ1-1; D possibly corresponds to TRBD1 (5 bases). The V gene's germline CDR1 is MDHEN and CDR2 SYDVKM. CDR3 length equals 11 residues. The V end lost 9 bases, the J end lost 4 bases, and 9 bases lay between the germline ends. Based on the CDR3 plus reference TRBV28 and TRBJ1-1, the full variable domain is DVKVTQSSRYLVKRTGEKVFLECVQDMDHENMFWYRQDPGLGLRLIYFSYDVKMKEKGDIPEGYSVSREKKERFSLILESASTNQTSMYLCASEGSTEAFFGQGTRLTVV.

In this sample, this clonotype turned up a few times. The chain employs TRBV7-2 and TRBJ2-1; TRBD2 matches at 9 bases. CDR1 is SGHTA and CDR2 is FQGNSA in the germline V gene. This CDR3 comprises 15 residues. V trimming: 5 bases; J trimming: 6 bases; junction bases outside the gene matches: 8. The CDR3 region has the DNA TGTGCCAGCAGCCCTCAGCGGGGGGCTATCAATGAGCAGTTCTTC. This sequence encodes CASSPQRGAINEQFF.

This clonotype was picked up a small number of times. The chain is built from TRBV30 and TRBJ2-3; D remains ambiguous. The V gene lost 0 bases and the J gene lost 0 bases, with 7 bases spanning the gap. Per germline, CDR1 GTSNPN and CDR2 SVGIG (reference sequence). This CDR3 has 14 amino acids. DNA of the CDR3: TGTGCCTGGAGTGTGTCCTCTAGCACAGATACGCAGTATTTT. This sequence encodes CAWSVSSSTDTQYF.

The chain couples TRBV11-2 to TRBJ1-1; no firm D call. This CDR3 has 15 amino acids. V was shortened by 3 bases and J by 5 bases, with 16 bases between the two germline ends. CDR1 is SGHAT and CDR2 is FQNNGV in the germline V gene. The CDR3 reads CASSFWVHRWTEAFF. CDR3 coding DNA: TGTGCCAGCAGCTTTTGGGTACACCGATGGACTGAAGCTTTCTTT.